This T cell receptor beta chain was sequenced during a study of T-cell memory formation after mild COVID-19. A few counts support this clonotype. TCRdb ran MiXCR on the 5' RACE reads and lists one entry per CDR3 protein. Of approximately 490,000 distinct CDR3 sequences in the sample, 20% were seen once. V was shortened by 3 bases and J by 2 bases, with 12 bases between the two germline ends. Germline V gives CDR1 DFQATT, CDR2 SNEGSKA (reference sequence). The CDR3 contains 14 residues. The sample taken for sequencing was PBMCs or a T cell subset sorted from them (not recorded which). This chain uses TRBV20-1 with TRBJ2-3; D is ambiguous. The source of this sequence is an adult woman who had mild COVID-19 (a few samples of this study predate the infection). Cell type and time point are not known. DNA of the CDR3: TGCAGTGCTAGTCGGAGTCCCTCCACAGATACGCAGTATTTT. Its protein product is CSASRSPSTDTQYF.